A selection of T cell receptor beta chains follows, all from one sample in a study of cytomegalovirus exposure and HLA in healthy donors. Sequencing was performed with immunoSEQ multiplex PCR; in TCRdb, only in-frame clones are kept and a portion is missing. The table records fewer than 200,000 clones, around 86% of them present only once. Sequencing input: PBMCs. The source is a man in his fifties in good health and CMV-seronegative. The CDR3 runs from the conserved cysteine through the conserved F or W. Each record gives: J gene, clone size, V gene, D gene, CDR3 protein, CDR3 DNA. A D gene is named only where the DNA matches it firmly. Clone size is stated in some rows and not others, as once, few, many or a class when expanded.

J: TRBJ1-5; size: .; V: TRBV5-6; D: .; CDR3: CASSLVRDLLAPQHF; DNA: TGTGCCAGCAGCTTGGTCAGGGATTTACTGGCGCCCCAGCATTTT
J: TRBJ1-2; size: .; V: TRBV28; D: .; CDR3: CASSPHELSYGYTF; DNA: TGTGCCAGCAGTCCCCATGAACTCTCCTATGGCTACACCTTC
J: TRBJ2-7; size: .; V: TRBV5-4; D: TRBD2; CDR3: CASSLGSGDYYEQYF; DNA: TGTGCCAGCAGCTTGGGGAGCGGGGATTACTACGAGCAGTACTTC
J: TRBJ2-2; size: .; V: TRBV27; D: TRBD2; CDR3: CASSSGLAAYTGELFF; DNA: TGTGCCAGCAGCTCCGGACTAGCGGCTTACACCGGGGAGCTGTTTTTT
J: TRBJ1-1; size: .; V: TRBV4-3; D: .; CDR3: CASSQVGGVTEAFF; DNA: TGCGCCAGCAGCCAAGTAGGGGGGGTAACTGAAGCTTTCTTT
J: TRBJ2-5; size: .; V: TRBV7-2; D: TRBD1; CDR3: CASSRDRDRGETQYF; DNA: TGTGCCAGCAGCCGAGACCGGGACAGGGGAGAGACCCAGTACTTC
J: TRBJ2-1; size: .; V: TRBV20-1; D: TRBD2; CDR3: CSAVAGAVQFF; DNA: TGCAGTGCGGTGGCGGGAGCTGTGCAGTTCTTC
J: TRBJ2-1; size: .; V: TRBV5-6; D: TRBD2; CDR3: CASSQPSGGAIEQFF; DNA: TGTGCCAGCAGCCAACCTAGCGGGGGGGCCATTGAGCAGTTCTTC
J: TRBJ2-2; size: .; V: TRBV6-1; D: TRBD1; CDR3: CASSERTGNTGELFF; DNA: TGTGCCAGCAGTGAGCGGACAGGGAACACCGGGGAGCTGTTTTTT
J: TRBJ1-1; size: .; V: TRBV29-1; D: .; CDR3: CSVRRVPTEAFF; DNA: TGCAGCGTTCGCAGGGTCCCCACTGAAGCTTTCTTT
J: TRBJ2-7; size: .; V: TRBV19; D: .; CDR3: CASSIKPGVYEQYF; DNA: TGTGCCAGTAGTATAAAACCCGGGGTCTACGAGCAGTACTTC
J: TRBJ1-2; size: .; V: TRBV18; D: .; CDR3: CASSPFDGEGYTF; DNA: TGTGCCAGCTCACCATTCGACGGGGAGGGCTACACCTTC
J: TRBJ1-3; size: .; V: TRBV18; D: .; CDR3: CASSPRYIASGNTIYF; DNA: TGTGCCAGCTCACCACGTTACATCGCCTCTGGAAACACCATATATTTT
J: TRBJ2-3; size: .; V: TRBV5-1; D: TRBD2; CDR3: CASSSGAGGPRDTQYF; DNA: TGCGCCAGCAGCTCTGGGGCGGGAGGGCCGAGGGATACGCAGTATTTT
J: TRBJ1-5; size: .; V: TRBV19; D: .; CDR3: CASSVDSDPYSNQPQHF; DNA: TGTGCCAGTAGTGTGGACAGTGATCCTTATAGCAATCAGCCCCAGCATTTT
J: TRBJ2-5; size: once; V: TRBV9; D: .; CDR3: CASSLREGSRETQYF; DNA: TGTGCCAGCAGCTTACGAGAGGGTTCAAGAGAGACCCAGTACTTC
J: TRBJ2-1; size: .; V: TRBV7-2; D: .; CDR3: CASSLALAGNEQFF; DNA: TGTGCCAGCAGCTTAGCGCTAGCCGGGAATGAGCAGTTCTTC
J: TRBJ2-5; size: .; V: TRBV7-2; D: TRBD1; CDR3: CASSSQPGQLQETQYF; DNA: TGTGCCAGCAGCTCGCAGCCGGGACAGCTACAAGAGACCCAGTACTTC
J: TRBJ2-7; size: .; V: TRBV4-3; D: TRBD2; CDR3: CASSQSIPAGINYEQYF; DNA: TGCGCCAGCAGCCAATCAATTCCAGCGGGGATCAACTACGAGCAGTACTTC
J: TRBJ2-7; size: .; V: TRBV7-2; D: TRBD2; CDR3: CASSTLGGGSYEQYF; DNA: TGTGCCAGCAGCACCCTGGGGGGGGGCTCCTACGAGCAGTACTTC
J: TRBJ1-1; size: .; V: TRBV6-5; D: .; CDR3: CASSRGIEAFF; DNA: TGTGCCAGCAGCCGGGGGATTGAAGCTTTCTTT
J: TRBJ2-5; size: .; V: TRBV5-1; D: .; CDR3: CASSLVPGTETQYF; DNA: TGCGCCAGCAGCTTGGTACCTGGCACAGAGACCCAGTACTTC
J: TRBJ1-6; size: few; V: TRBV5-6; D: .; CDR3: CASSPDLRAGSPLHF; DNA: TGTGCCAGCAGCCCCGATTTGAGGGCAGGCTCACCCCTCCACTTT
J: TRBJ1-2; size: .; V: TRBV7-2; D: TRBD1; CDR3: CASSTGTGVYGYTF; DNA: TGTGCCAGCAGTACCGGGACAGGAGTCTATGGCTACACCTTC
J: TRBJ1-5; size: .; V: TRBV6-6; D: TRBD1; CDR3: CASTRDSNSNQPQHF; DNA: TGTGCCAGCACCCGGGACAGCAATAGCAATCAGCCCCAGCATTTT
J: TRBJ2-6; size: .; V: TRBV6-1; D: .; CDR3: CASSERATYRVSGANVLTF; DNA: TGTGCCAGCAGTGAAAGGGCCACTTACAGGGTCTCTGGGGCCAACGTCCTGACTTTC
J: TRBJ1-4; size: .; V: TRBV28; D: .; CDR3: CASSRQREKLFF; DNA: TGTGCCAGCAGCCGACAGCGAGAAAAACTGTTTTTT
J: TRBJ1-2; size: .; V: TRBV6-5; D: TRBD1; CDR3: CASSPTGTYGYTF; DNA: TGTGCCAGCAGCCCGACAGGGACCTATGGCTACACCTTC